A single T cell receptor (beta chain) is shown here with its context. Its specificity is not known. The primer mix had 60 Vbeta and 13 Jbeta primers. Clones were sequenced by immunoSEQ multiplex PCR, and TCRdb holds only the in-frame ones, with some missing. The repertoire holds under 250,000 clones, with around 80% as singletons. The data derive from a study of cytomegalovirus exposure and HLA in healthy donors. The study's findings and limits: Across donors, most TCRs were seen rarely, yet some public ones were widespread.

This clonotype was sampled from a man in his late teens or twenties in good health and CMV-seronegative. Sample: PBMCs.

The chain's CDR3 is CASSPLGTGGGLYGYTF. The CDR3 DNA reads TGTGCCAGCAGCCCCCTTGGGACAGGGGGCGGCTTGTATGGCTACACCTTC. This rearrangement joins TRBV28 to TRBJ1-2; 12 bases map to TRBD1. The CDR3 loop spans 17 amino acids. The V and J ends lost 6 bases and 5 bases, in that order; junction bases with no gene match: 13. CDR1 MDHEN and CDR2 SYDVKM come from the germline V gene.